The TCR beta chain under discussion was sequenced for a study of cytomegalovirus exposure and HLA in healthy donors. Amplification used 60 Vbeta primers and 13 Jbeta primers. The repertoire was sequenced with immunoSEQ multiplex PCR; TCRdb's copy has only in-frame clones and lacks some. Of about 240,000 clones in the sample, around 81% were seen once. Germline CDR1 reads SGHRS; CDR2 reads YFSETQ. The CDR3 totals 13 residues. V was clipped by 0 bases and J by 11 bases, with 14 bases between them. Sample: PBMCs. The clonotype comes from a woman in her fifties or sixties in good health and CMV-seropositive. The rearrangement joins TRBV5-1 to TRBJ1-1; D is possibly TRBD1 (6 bases). The CDR3 spells CASSLADRYDAFF. The CDR3 coding sequence is TGCGCCAGCAGCTTGGCGGACAGATATGACGCTTTCTTT.